The 19 T cell receptor beta chains listed next were all sequenced from one sample in a study of blood T cell repertoires in COVID-19. This table comes from immunoSEQ multiplex PCR, and its TCRdb copy is limited to in-frame clones, with some not included. Counted here are some 150,000 clones, roughly 85% occurring once; the ten biggest clones make up more than 1%. Sequenced input: peripheral blood. These receptors all come from a man in his forties or fifties with acute or convalescent COVID-19.

This chain joins TRBV30 and TRBJ2-5; no reliable D call. V was cut by 3 bases and J by 2 bases, with 4 bases left in between. CDR1 and CDR2 from the germline V gene are GTSNPN and SVGIG (reference sequence). The CDR3 has 11 amino acids. CDR3 in DNA: TGTGCCTGGAGCAGTCAAGAGACCCAGTACTTC. Its protein product is CAWSSQETQYF.

The rearrangement links TRBV6-6 to TRBJ1-1; TRBD1 aligns across 7 bases. Germline V gene data show CDR1 as MNHNY and CDR2 as SVGAGI (reference sequence). The length of the CDR3 is 13 residues. Trimming cost V 6 bases and J 6 bases; bases outside gene matches: 7. CDR3 residues: CASSPRQGPEAFF. CDR3 DNA: TGTGCCAGCAGCCCCAGACAGGGACCTGAAGCTTTCTTT.

The sample holds a few counts of this clone. The chain combines TRBV5-1 with TRBJ1-2, with D perhaps TRBD1 (6 bases). The V end was cut by 4 bases, the J end by 4 bases, with 17 bases between. Germline CDR1 reads SGHRS; CDR2 reads YFSETQ. The CDR3 contains 15 residues. The DNA of the CDR3 is TGCGCCAGCAGCGTCGGGACACCTACTATCTATGGCTACACCTTC. Translating gives CASSVGTPTIYGYTF.

V gene TRBV7-8 combines with J gene TRBJ1-4, with D possibly being TRBD1 (6 bases). Germline CDR1 SGHVS, CDR2 FQNEAQ. The ends were cut back, 5 bases at V and 7 bases at J, with 14 bases in the middle. This CDR3 is 14 amino acids long. CDR3 coding DNA: TGTGCCAGCAGCCCCCACGAGGACAGTGAAAAACTGTTTTTT. It yields the protein CASSPHEDSEKLFF.

The rearrangement uses TRBV24-1 and TRBJ2-3; TRBD1 matches 7 bases. CDR1 and CDR2 from the germline V gene are KGHDR and SFDVKD. The CDR3 sequence is 14 residues long. Losses at the gene ends were 3 bases for V and 5 bases for J; bases not matched to a gene: 4. The CDR3 spells CATSDGQVRDTQYF. The CDR3 DNA follows: TGTGCCACCAGTGATGGACAGGTGCGAGATACGCAGTATTTT.

The chain has TRBV5-1 and TRBJ2-7, with 8 bases matching TRBD2. Germline CDR1 is SGHRS and CDR2 is YFSETQ. This CDR3 contains 13 residues. V lost 2 bases and J lost 11; bases outside the gene matches: 9. The CDR3 region has the DNA TGCGCCAGCAGCTTCCCCGGGGGGGTGGAGGAGTACTTC. Translation: CASSFPGGVEEYF.

The V and J genes are TRBV21-1 and TRBJ1-2; the table's D call, TRBD1, was not checked against the DNA. TRBV21-1 is assigned pseudogene status. This CDR3 has 14 residues. As DNA, the CDR3 is TGTGCCAGCAGCAAAGCGGGACAGGGAGAAGGCTACACCTTC. Its protein is CASSKAGQGEGYTF.

The chain employs TRBV3-1 (or the pseudogene TRBV3-2) and TRBJ1-2; perhaps TRBD1 as D (5 bases). Trimming cost V 0 bases and J 3 bases, with 11 bases left between them. Germline loops: CDR1 LGHDT, CDR2 YNNKEL (reference sequence). The CDR3 consists of 15 residues. The DNA of the CDR3 is TGTGCCAGCAGCCAAGAAAGCGGGGCGGACTATGGCTACACCTTC. This codes for CASSQESGADYGYTF.

V is TRBV5-1 and J is TRBJ2-5, with 9 bases aligning to TRBD2. The CDR3 spans 14 residues. J lost 5 bases, V lost 4 bases, and 6 bases had no gene match. Germline V gene sequence: CDR1 SGHRS, CDR2 YFSETQ. CDR3 in DNA: TGCGCCAGCAGCCCCGGGACTAGCCGGGAGACCCAGTACTTC. This codes for CASSPGTSRETQYF.

The chain has TRBV9 and TRBJ2-1, with 8 bases lining up with TRBD1. Looked up from germline, CDR1 is SGDLS and CDR2 is YYNGEE. The CDR3 extends over 16 amino acids. Losses at the gene ends were 0 bases for V and 4 bases for J; bases not matched to a gene: 6. CDR3 in amino acids: CASSVAQGQVYNEQFF. Here the CDR3 DNA reads TGTGCCAGCAGCGTAGCTCAGGGACAGGTGTACAATGAGCAGTTCTTC.

V is TRBV4-3 and J is TRBJ2-7; no firm D call. Germline lookup yields CDR1 LGHNA and CDR2 YSLEER. V was trimmed by 0 bases and J by 0 bases, leaving 9 bases between them. The CDR3 covers 15 residues. The CDR3 coding sequence is TGCGCCAGCAGCCAAGAACTCTTGAGCTCCTACGAGCAGTACTTC. This sequence encodes CASSQELLSSYEQYF.

This clone appeared once. The chain carries TRBV19 and TRBJ1-3; maybe TRBD1 (5 bases). Deletions cut 6 bases from V and 4 bases from J, with 13 bases between. Germline V gene sequence: CDR1 LNHDA, CDR2 SQIVND (reference sequence). CDR3 length equals 14 residues. CDR3 region: CASSPGHTGNTIYF. The CDR3 DNA follows: TGTGCCAGTAGCCCTGGACATACCGGAAACACCATATATTTT.

The rearrangement uses TRBV3-1 (or the pseudogene TRBV3-2) and TRBJ1-5; tentative D call: TRBD1 (5 bases). In germline, CDR1 is LGHDT, CDR2 YNNKEL (reference sequence). The CDR3 loop spans 14 amino acids. V lost 5 bases to trimming and J lost 3 bases, with 11 bases between them. CDR3: CASSSTDTNQPQHF. Here the CDR3 DNA reads TGTGCCAGCAGCAGCACGGACACCAATCAGCCCCAGCATTTT.

CDR3: CASGQGVWVNEQFF. CDR3 bases: TGTGCCAGCGGGCAGGGGGTATGGGTCAATGAGCAGTTCTTC. The chain carries TRBV14 and TRBJ2-1; 7 bases map to TRBD1. This CDR3 contains 14 residues. Trimming took 8 bases from V and 6 from J; bases not matched to a gene: 10. In germline, CDR1 is SGHDN, CDR2 FVKESK.

V gene TRBV5-8 combines with J gene TRBJ1-1; D is unclear. CDR1 and CDR2 (germline): SGHTS, YDEGEE. V lost 6 bases and J 8 bases, leaving 5 bases between the germline ends. The CDR3 extends over 9 amino acids. The CDR3 region has the DNA TGTGCCAGCATCAAAGAAGCTTTCTTT. Amino acids: CASIKEAFF.

This chain uses TRBV6-1 with TRBJ1-2, with 8 bases that match TRBD1. J gave up 3 bases and V 6 bases, and 3 bases lay outside the gene matches. CDR1 is MNHNS and CDR2 is SASEGT in the germline V gene. The CDR3 covers 13 residues. The CDR3 region is CASSTQGDYGYTF. CDR3 coding DNA: TGTGCCAGCAGCACACAGGGGGACTATGGCTACACCTTC.

V is TRBV11-2 and J is TRBJ1-6; 10 positions agree with TRBD1. Looked up from germline, CDR1 is SGHAT and CDR2 is FQNNGV. V shed 3 bases, J shed 7 bases, and the junction held 3 bases outside the gene matches. CDR3 length: 15 residues. The CDR3 sequence is CASSFGQGVNSPLHF. The CDR3 bases are TGTGCCAGCAGCTTTGGACAGGGGGTGAATTCACCCCTCCACTTT.

The chain joins TRBV13 to TRBJ1-2; 9 nucleotides align to TRBD1. This CDR3 has 13 amino acids. V shed 1 base and J 10 bases; nucleotides not matched to a gene: 4. Looked up from germline, CDR1 is PRHDT and CDR2 is FYEKMQ (reference sequence). The CDR3 region is CASSLDRGRDYTF. The CDR3 DNA reads TGTGCCAGCAGCTTAGACAGGGGGCGGGACTACACCTTC.

In its sample, this clone was seen once. The chain has TRBV4-2 and TRBJ1-2; 10 bases map to TRBD1. Germline CDR1 is LGHNA and CDR2 is YNFKEQ. With 1 base clipped from V and 5 bases from J, the junction kept 4 bases outside the gene matches. The CDR3 sequence is 15 residues long. The CDR3 DNA is TGTGCCAGCAGCCAAGGCCAGGGACAGGGGTATGGCTACACCTTC. Its translation: CASSQGQGQGYGYTF.